The 25 T cell receptor beta chains listed next were all sequenced from one sample in a study of T cell repertoires in cytomegalovirus infection. TCRdb re-analysed the reads in MiXCR, keeping a single row per CDR3 protein. Among some 100,000 distinct CDR3 sequences, around 22% were seen once, and the ten largest hold roughly 43%. The specimen sequenced was CD8+ T cells from PBMCs. The receptors come from a human donor in good health (CMV status not recorded). Some clones in this sample may be carry-over from other donors' samples.

A few counts support this clonotype. The chain couples TRBV20-1 to TRBJ2-3, with D maybe TRBD2 (6 bases). V was trimmed by 3 bases and J by 0 bases, leaving 13 bases between them. Germline loops: CDR1 DFQATT, CDR2 SNEGSKA (reference sequence). There are 15 residues in the CDR3. The CDR3 DNA is TGCAGTGCTAGCGACGTAGGGACTAGCACAGATACGCAGTATTTT. It is translated as CSASDVGTSTDTQYF.

The rearrangement links TRBV10-3 to TRBJ1-5; no clear D gene. V lost 7 bases and J lost 5, with 15 bases in between. Germline CDR1 ENHRY, CDR2 SYGVKD. This CDR3 has 14 residues. This CDR3 is CAIKGIGEDQPQHF. CDR3 nucleotide sequence: TGTGCCATCAAGGGAATAGGTGAAGATCAGCCCCAGCATTTT.

This rearrangement joins TRBV7-9 to TRBJ2-2; possible D gene TRBD2, 6 bases. Trimming stripped 5 bases from V and 3 bases from J, with 10 bases between. Germline V CDR1 and CDR2: SEHNR, FQNEAQ (reference sequence). The CDR3 is made up of 14 amino acids. DNA of the CDR3: TGTGCCAGCAGCATTAGCGGTGACACCGGGGAGCTGTTTTTT. Amino acids: CASSISGDTGELFF.

A word on this clonotype: This may arise from a read error, as a much more abundant clone is one base away. The rearrangement uses TRBV11-3 and TRBJ2-1; no clear D gene. Germline lookup yields CDR1 SGHNT and CDR2 YENEEA. CDR3 size: 18 residues. CDR3 in amino acids: CVSSTLGLTISSYNEQFF. CDR3 nucleotide sequence: TGTGTCAGCAGCACCCTGGGTCTTACAATAAGCTCCTACAATGAGCAGTTCTTC.

This chain uses TRBV7-6 with TRBJ2-2; D gene unclear. The V gene's germline CDR1 is SGHVS and CDR2 FNYEAQ. With 5 bases removed from V and 4 bases from J, the gap between germline ends came to 14 bases. This CDR3 contains 15 residues. CDR3: CASSPPSDGTGELFF. CDR3 coding DNA: TGTGCCAGCAGCCCCCCGAGCGACGGCACCGGGGAGCTGTTTTTT.

In this sample, this clonotype turned up a few times. The genes are TRBV6-2 or TRBV6-3 and TRBJ2-1, with 13 bases that match TRBD2. The length of the CDR3 is 17 residues. The V gene end was trimmed by 4 bases and the J gene end by 2 bases; junction bases not matched to a gene: 5. Germline CDR1 MNHEY, CDR2 SVGEGT. The CDR3 DNA is TGTGCCAGCAGTTTCGGGACTAGCGGGGTTCCCTACAATGAGCAGTTCTTC. This translates into CASSFGTSGVPYNEQFF.

The V and J genes are TRBV29-1 and TRBJ2-7; possible D gene TRBD1, 6 bases. V gave up 4 bases and J gave up 2 bases, with 9 bases separating them. Germline V gene data show CDR1 as SQVTM and CDR2 as ANQGSEA. This CDR3 has 12 amino acids. DNA for the CDR3: TGCAGCGTTGGACAGGTGGCCTACGAGCAGTACTTC. Translated: CSVGQVAYEQYF.

The gene calls are TRBV7-6 and TRBJ2-1, with a tentative D call TRBD1 (6 bases). The CDR3 sequence is 13 residues long. V dropped 5 bases and J dropped 8 bases, with 13 bases sitting between them. The germline CDR1 and CDR2 sequences are SGHVS and FNYEAQ. CDR3 in DNA: TGTGCCAGCAGCCGCCGACAGGCAGATGAGCAGTTCTTC. Its translation is CASSRRQADEQFF. Using reference TRBV7-6 and TRBJ2-1 for the parts outside the CDR3, the full variable domain is GAGVSQSPRYKVTKRGQDVALRCDPISGHVSLYWYRQALGQGPEFLTYFNYEAQQDKSGLPNDRFSAERPEGSISTLTIQRTEQRDSAMYRCASSRRQADEQFFGPGTRLTVL.

This chain links TRBV7-6 with TRBJ2-2; TRBD2 matches at 11 bases. Germline-derived CDR1 and CDR2 are SGHVS and FNYEAQ. The junction had 8 bases not matched to a gene; V was cut back by 5 bases and J by 6 bases. The CDR3 sequence is 16 residues long. The CDR3 coding sequence is TGTGCCAGCAGCAACCTAGCGGGGGGTCACGCCGGGGAGCTGTTTTTT. It specifies CASSNLAGGHAGELFF.

Many counts were recorded for this clonotype. V and J are TRBV20-1 and TRBJ2-5, with 9 bases identical to TRBD2. Germline CDR1 DFQATT, CDR2 SNEGSKA (reference sequence). V shed 5 bases, J shed 5 bases, and the junction held 12 bases outside the gene matches. This CDR3 spans 15 amino acids. The CDR3 spells CSAPLWREGRETQYF. CDR3 nucleotide sequence: TGCAGTGCTCCTCTATGGCGGGAGGGCCGGGAGACCCAGTACTTC.

This clonotype occurred many times. The chain carries TRBV7-8 and TRBJ2-4; D may match TRBD1 or TRBD2 (5 bases each). Trimming cost V 2 bases and J 4 bases, with 15 bases left between them. Germline CDR1 is SGHVS and CDR2 is FQNEAQ. The CDR3 covers 16 residues. The CDR3 is CASSLLPRDLKNIQYF. CDR3 sequence (DNA): TGTGCCAGCAGCTTACTCCCTCGGGACCTAAAAAACATTCAGTACTTC.

This clonotype has ten or more counts. The chain uses TRBV12-3 or TRBV12-4 and TRBJ2-5; tentatively, D is TRBD1 (6 bases). V lost 4 bases and J 5 bases, leaving 20 bases between the germline ends. The CDR3 is 16 amino acids. The CDR3 sequence is CASSSTGFGHWETQYF. The CDR3 nucleotides are TGTGCCAGCAGTTCAACAGGGTTTGGCCACTGGGAGACCCAGTACTTC.

This clonotype was detected many times. This chain links TRBV7-2 with TRBJ1-1; D is unresolved. Germline CDR1 is SGHTA and CDR2 is FQGNSA. This CDR3 comprises 15 residues. V was clipped by 2 bases and J by 1 base, with 11 bases between them. The CDR3 here is CASSLPRRENTEAFF. CDR3 nucleotides: TGTGCCAGCAGCTTACCTCGGCGGGAGAACACTGAAGCTTTCTTT.

This clonotype showed up just a few times. The rearrangement links TRBV5-1 to TRBJ2-1, with 11 bases that match TRBD2. The germline V gene encodes CDR1 SGHRS and CDR2 YFSETQ. This CDR3 is 16 amino acids long. The trim removed 4 bases at V and 6 bases at J, leaving 9 bases unmatched. CDR3 bases: TGCGCCAGCAGCGGCGGTAGCGGGGGGGCGGGCAATGAGCAGTTCTTC. As protein: CASSGGSGGAGNEQFF.

This clonotype was seen at least ten times. The DNA of the CDR3 is TGTGCCAGCAGCTTCCCCGGGATCTACGAGCAGTACTTC. Amino acid sequence: CASSFPGIYEQYF. The chain has TRBV7-2 and TRBJ2-7, with D possibly being TRBD2 (5 bases). CDR3 size: 13 residues. V was clipped by 3 bases and J by 3 bases, with 9 bases between them. CDR1 and CDR2 from the germline V gene are SGHTA and FQGNSA.

The J gene is TRBJ2-7, the V gene TRBV20-1; TRBD1 aligns across 7 bases. Germline V gene sequence: CDR1 DFQATT, CDR2 SNEGSKA (reference sequence). The CDR3 has 12 amino acids. V shed 6 bases, J shed 3 bases, and the junction held 5 bases outside the gene matches. The CDR3 DNA sequence: TGCAGTGCCCAGCAGGGGGACTACGAGCAGTACTTC. It translates to CSAQQGDYEQYF.

CDR3 region: CASSSGLAGADEQFF. The CDR3 DNA is TGTGCCAGCAGTTCCGGACTAGCGGGAGCAGATGAGCAGTTCTTC. The chain has TRBV6-2 or TRBV6-3 and TRBJ2-1; 13 bases line up with TRBD2. This CDR3 spans 15 amino acids. Germline lookup yields CDR1 MNHEY and CDR2 SVGEGT. V dropped 4 bases and J dropped 8; count of bases not matched to a gene: 5.

This clonotype occurred many times. The rearrangement links TRBV12-3 or TRBV12-4 to TRBJ2-7, with D possibly matching TRBD1 (5 bases). The CDR3 is made up of 14 amino acids. The germline V and J ends were trimmed by 2 bases and 4 bases, with 12 bases remaining between them. CDR3 in amino acids: CASSLPQARYEQYF. The CDR3 coding sequence is TGTGCCAGCAGTTTACCACAGGCTAGGTACGAGCAGTACTTC.

This clonotype was counted at least ten times. The chain uses TRBV7-8 and TRBJ1-1; 10 positions agree with TRBD1. This CDR3 is 17 amino acids long. The trim removed 5 bases at V and 1 base at J, leaving 10 bases unmatched. In germline, CDR1 is SGHVS, CDR2 FQNEAQ. The CDR3 bases are TGTGCCAGCAGCACCCGACAGGGGGCTGAGTCGAACACTGAAGCTTTCTTT. Translated: CASSTRQGAESNTEAFF.

This clonotype was observed a few times. The rearrangement joins TRBV6-2 or TRBV6-3 to TRBJ2-1, with D hard to call. Germline CDR1 is MNHEY and CDR2 is SVGEGT. The CDR3 covers 14 residues. V lost 7 bases and J lost 0, with 10 bases in between. CDR3 DNA sequence: TGTGCCAGCATCGAAGCCGGCTCCTACAATGAGCAGTTCTTC. Its protein is CASIEAGSYNEQFF.

The chain uses TRBV28 and TRBJ2-5; 8 nucleotides agree with TRBD1. CDR1 is MDHEN and CDR2 is SYDVKM in the germline V gene. The CDR3 has 14 residues. V was pared by 5 bases and J by 2 bases, with 4 bases of the junction left unmatched. The CDR3 sequence: CASSLDRDQETQYF. CDR3 nucleotides: TGTGCCAGCAGTCTGGACAGGGATCAAGAGACCCAGTACTTC. The full variable domain, its missing parts supplied by reference TRBV28 and TRBJ2-5, is DVKVTQSSRYLVKRTGEKVFLECVQDMDHENMFWYRQDPGLGLRLIYFSYDVKMKEKGDIPEGYSVSREKKERFSLILESASTNQTSMYLCASSLDRDQETQYFGPGTRLLVL.

This clonotype showed up many times. The chain carries TRBV12-3 or TRBV12-4 and TRBJ1-6; no definite D call. The CDR3 length is 12 residues. Trimming left V 6 bases short and J 8 bases short, with 8 bases between. CDR3 loop: CASRTWDSPLHF. In DNA, the CDR3 is TGTGCCAGCAGAACCTGGGATTCACCCCTCCACTTT.

The rearrangement uses TRBV20-1 and TRBJ2-1; D is perhaps TRBD2 (6 bases). V dropped 5 bases and J dropped 5 bases, with 19 bases sitting between them. From germline, CDR1 is DFQATT and CDR2 SNEGSKA (reference sequence). The CDR3 is 15 residues long. The CDR3 DNA sequence: TGCAGTGCTTGGAGCGGACTACCATCAAACAATGAGCAGTTCTTC. This sequence encodes CSAWSGLPSNNEQFF.

This clonotype has more than one count but fewer than ten. V usage is TRBV4-3 and J usage is TRBJ2-2, with D tentatively TRBD1 (6 bases). V was trimmed by 1 base and J by 0 bases, leaving 15 bases between them. The CDR3 consists of 18 residues. Germline lookup yields CDR1 LGHNA and CDR2 YSLEER. CDR3 in DNA: TGCGCCAGCAGCCAAGCCATTCGTTCAGGGGCGAACACCGGGGAGCTGTTTTTT. Its protein product is CASSQAIRSGANTGELFF.

CDR3 nucleotide sequence: TGTGCCAGCAGCTTAGGAGCGGGGAGCCTTGTCACCGGGGAGCTGTTTTTT. This sequence encodes CASSLGAGSLVTGELFF. V usage is TRBV7-3 and J usage is TRBJ2-2; TRBD2 matches 7 bases. Germline values: CDR1 SGHTA, CDR2 FQGTGA. This CDR3 contains 17 residues. V lost 2 bases and J lost 4; bases outside the gene matches: 10. Complete variable domain (other parts from reference TRBV7-3 and TRBJ2-2): GAGVSQTPSNKVTEKGKYVELRCDPISGHTALYWYRQSLGQGPEFLIYFQGTGAADDSGLPNDRFFAVRPEGSVSTLKIQRTERGDSAVYLCASSLGAGSLVTGELFFGEGSRLTVL.